Listed below are T cell receptor beta chains from one sample, sequenced in a study of radiotherapy plus CTLA-4 blockade in lung cancer. The method was immunoSEQ multiplex PCR; TCRdb's version includes in-frame clones alone and lacks a portion of them. The table lists 50,000 to 70,000 clones, 70% to 80% of them singletons. This specimen consisted of peripheral blood, obtained from a patient treated with radiotherapy plus ipilimumab. Receptor source: a human donor with non-small cell lung cancer who had a partial response to radiotherapy plus ipilimumab. Each CDR3 is given with its conserved first and last residue. The D gene is left open where the match is weak. For some rows the clone size is stated as once, few or many, or as a class when expanded; others skip it.

d_call,cdr3_length,v_call,clone_size,j_call,cdr3_nt,cdr3_aa
-,15,TRBV2,-,TRBJ1-4,TGTGCCAGCAAGCGCCTGGCCACACAAAGCGAAAAACTGTTTTTT,CASKRLATQSEKLFF
TRBD1,15,TRBV27,-,TRBJ2-7,TGTGCCAGCAGCAGTACCGGGACAGGGCGCCAGGAGCAGTACTTC,CASSSTGTGRQEQYF
-,15,TRBV6-5,-,TRBJ1-4,TGTGCCAGCGGGGCCCCAAGGGATGTGAGTGAAAAACTGTTTTTT,CASGAPRDVSEKLFF
-,20,TRBV12-2,-,TRBJ2-2,TGTGCAAGTCGCTTAGCGACTTGGGTGAAGGACATTGCGAACACCGGGGAGCTGTTTTTT,CASRLATWVKDIANTGELFF
TRBD2,17,TRBV5-6,-,TRBJ2-7,TGTGCCAGCAGCTTGGAGGGACTAGCGGGGGGGCAATACGAGCAGTACTTC,CASSLEGLAGGQYEQYF
-,14,TRBV19,-,TRBJ1-2,TGTGCCAGTAGTATAGAGAGAACCTCCTATGGCTACACCTTC,CASSIERTSYGYTF
-,14,TRBV6-5,-,TRBJ2-1,TGTGCCAGCAGTTACTCGGGAGTCCAGAGTGAGCAGTTCTTC,CASSYSGVQSEQFF
-,13,TRBV9,-,TRBJ2-7,TGTGCCAGCAGCGTTGGGGGGGCGGGTGAGCAGTACTTC,CASSVGGAGEQYF
-,16,TRBV5-1,-,TRBJ2-3,TGCGCCAGCAGCTCCTCTGGAGCGTCCCTGGTAGATACGCAGTATTTT,CASSSSGASLVDTQYF
TRBD1,12,TRBV29-1,-,TRBJ1-2,TGCAGCGCCCATATACAGGGGATTGGCTACACCTTC,CSAHIQGIGYTF
-,11,TRBV7-2,few,TRBJ2-7,TGTGCCAGCAGCTTATCCGTCGAGCAGTACTTC,CASSLSVEQYF
-,13,TRBV10-1,once,TRBJ2-7,TGCGCCAGCAGTGGACAGCCCCAGGACGAGCAGTACTTC,CASSGQPQDEQYF
TRBD1,15,TRBV18,-,TRBJ1-3,TGTGCCAGCTCACCGGACAGGGCTAATGGAAACACCATATATTTT,CASSPDRANGNTIYF
TRBD1,15,TRBV18,-,TRBJ1-6,TGTGCCAGCTCACCGACGACAGGGCGAGACTCACCCCTCCACTTT,CASSPTTGRDSPLHF
-,13,TRBV9,-,TRBJ2-2,TGTGCCAGCAGCCCAGGAAACACCGGGGAGCTGTTTTTT,CASSPGNTGELFF
-,15,TRBV5-1,once,TRBJ1-1,TGCGCCAGCAGACCTCGCGGGGAAAGGAACGCTGAAGCTTTCTTT,CASRPRGERNAEAFF
-,18,TRBV5-5,-,TRBJ1-6,TGTGCCAGCAGCCCGATCTTGGCGGGAAGCTCCTATAATTCACCCCTCCACTTT,CASSPILAGSSYNSPLHF